Listed here is a single TCR beta chain. Then a second PCR, running about 6 to 12 cycles, was carried out with a sample-barcoded 5' primer and a J-beta primer mix. One entry per CDR3 protein results from TCRdb running MiXCR on the 5' RACE reads. This sample has fewer than 800,000 distinct CDR3 sequences; roughly 20% occur once, and the top ten carry around 3.4%. This specimen comes from a study of blood T cells in healthy people across ages. The CDR3 extends over 16 amino acids. V was trimmed by 4 bases and J by 4 bases, leaving 17 bases between them. CDR1 and CDR2 from the germline V gene are SGHTA and FQGNSA.

The sample consisted of blood. The TCR was taken from a man aged 65 to 85 in good health. This rearrangement joins TRBV7-2 to TRBJ2-4; D might be TRBD2 (6 bases). The CDR3 protein is CASSSRPLAFKNIQYF. The CDR3 DNA is TGTGCCAGCAGCTCCCGTCCTCTAGCGTTTAAAAACATTCAGTACTTC.